Shown below are 23 T cell receptor beta chains from a single sample sequenced in a study of CD8 T cells in Susac syndrome (dated by TCRdb to the late 2010s). Library prep was done by the immunoSEQ multiplex PCR assay. RNA was extracted using the RNeasy kit, and roughly 0.5 to 1 ug of the RNA was reverse transcribed with random hexamers. Using fastp at Q25 and MiXCR, TCRdb reprocessed the public reads and kept productive beta chains. Rows merge per CDR3 protein into single entries with the most common DNA and genes. For this sample the table gives 160,000 or so distinct CDR3 sequences, of which just over 90% were detected only once. 0.08% of the sample rests with the top ten. The sequenced sample consisted of CD4+ T cells from PBMCs. The origin of the receptors is a human donor in good health.

This rearrangement joins TRBV5-4 to TRBJ2-5; D gene uncertain. V shed 1 base and J shed 3 bases, with 7 bases lying between them. Germline loops: CDR1 SGHNT, CDR2 YYREEE (reference sequence). This CDR3 is built from 13 residues. Here the CDR3 reads CASSLRMEETQYF. The CDR3 coding sequence is TGTGCCAGCAGCTTGCGGATGGAAGAGACCCAGTACTTC.

This clonotype was detected only once. The chain is built from TRBV9 and TRBJ1-2; D not certain. Germline CDR1 SGDLS, CDR2 YYNGEE. The CDR3 is 13 residues long. V was shortened by 6 bases and J by 5 bases, with 14 bases between the two germline ends. The CDR3 nucleotides are TGTGCCAGCACCCCCCGGACGCAATATGGCTACACCTTC. Translation gives CASTPRTQYGYTF.

The rearrangement uses TRBV3-1 and TRBJ2-2; TRBD2 aligns across 8 bases. Germline assignment: CDR1 LGHDT and CDR2 YNNKEL (reference sequence). V trimming: 3 bases; J trimming: 0 bases; junction bases outside the gene matches: 3. This CDR3 has 16 residues. The CDR3: CASSHISGANTGELFF. The CDR3, as DNA: TGTGCCAGCAGCCATATTAGCGGGGCGAACACCGGGGAGCTGTTTTTT.

The chain employs TRBV12-5 and TRBJ2-7; TRBD2 aligns across 8 bases. Per germline, CDR1 LGHNT and CDR2 FRNRAP. This CDR3 comprises 16 residues. The trim removed 2 bases at V and 2 bases at J, leaving 8 bases unmatched. CDR3 sequence (DNA): TGTGCTAGTGGTTTGAATCTCGGGGGGGCCGCCTACGAGCAGTACTTC. Translating it yields CASGLNLGGAAYEQYF. Filled out from reference TRBV12-5 and TRBJ2-7, the complete variable domain reads DARVTQTPRHKVTEMGQEVTMRCQPILGHNTVFWYRQTMMQGLELLAYFRNRAPLDDSGMPKDRFSAEMPDATLATLKIQPSEPRDSAVYFCASGLNLGGAAYEQYFGPGTRLTVT.

This rearrangement joins TRBV13 to TRBJ1-1; 7 bases map to TRBD1. CDR3 size: 13 residues. Germline V gives CDR1 PRHDT, CDR2 FYEKMQ (reference sequence). V shed 1 base, J shed 11 bases, and the junction held 7 bases outside the gene matches. This chain's CDR3 is CASSLARTGTAFF. CDR3 in DNA: TGTGCCAGCAGCTTAGCCCGGACAGGTACGGCTTTCTTT. Based on the CDR3 plus reference TRBV13 and TRBJ1-1, the full variable domain is AAGVIQSPRHLIKEKRETATLKCYPIPRHDTVYWYQQGPGQDPQFLISFYEKMQSDKGSIPDRFSAQQFSDYHSELNMSSLELGDSALYFCASSLARTGTAFFGQGTRLTVV.

The rearrangement joins TRBV28 to TRBJ1-1; 8 positions match TRBD1. The trim removed 8 bases at V and 4 bases at J, leaving 3 bases unmatched. Germline CDR1 MDHEN, CDR2 SYDVKM. This CDR3 has 12 residues. The CDR3 DNA is TGTGCCAGCGGGACAGGATCCACTGAAGCTTTCTTT. Translating it yields CASGTGSTEAFF.

The genes are TRBV7-8 and TRBJ2-7; D unclear. The CDR3 length is 15 residues. Trimming shortened V by 5 bases and J by 2 bases, and 16 bases separated the two germline ends. Germline V gives CDR1 SGHVS, CDR2 FQNEAQ. The chain's CDR3 is CASSPTFRFTYEQYF. In DNA, the CDR3 is TGTGCCAGCAGCCCCACATTTCGATTCACCTACGAGCAGTACTTC.

The chain has TRBV20-1 and TRBJ2-7, with D unclear. The CDR3 has 14 residues. The germline V gene has CDR1 DFQATT and CDR2 SNEGSKA (reference sequence). The germline V and J ends were trimmed by 3 bases and 2 bases, with 14 bases remaining between them. CDR3 DNA sequence: TGCAGTGCTAGCGCCCGCCAGGACCCCTACGAGCAGTACTTC. This codes for CSASARQDPYEQYF.

The chain is built from TRBV4-3 and TRBJ1-1, with a tentative D call TRBD1 (5 bases). CDR3 size: 15 residues. CDR1 is LGHNA, CDR2 YSLEER, per germline. Trimming stripped 3 bases from V and 1 base from J, with 12 bases between. CDR3: CASSQRTGRNTEAFF. The CDR3 region has the DNA TGCGCCAGCAGCCAGAGAACAGGACGGAACACTGAAGCTTTCTTT.

The V and J genes are TRBV28 and TRBJ2-7; a possible D gene is TRBD2 (6 bases). The CDR3 runs to 12 residues. Trimming removed 7 bases at V and 4 bases at J, with 11 bases between. CDR1 is MDHEN, CDR2 SYDVKM, per germline. The CDR3 loop is CASNAGHYEQYF. CDR3 nucleotide sequence: TGTGCCAGCAACGCGGGGCATTACGAGCAGTACTTC.

This chain joins TRBV5-6 and TRBJ1-5; D is undetermined. The CDR3 spans 12 residues. V lost 3 bases and J 3 bases, leaving 4 bases between the germline ends. Germline values: CDR1 SGHDT, CDR2 YYEEEE. DNA for the CDR3: TGTGCCAGCAGCTCGGACAATCAGCCCCAGCATTTT. Its protein is CASSSDNQPQHF.

V gene TRBV4-1 combines with J gene TRBJ2-1; TRBD2 agrees at 7 bases. Germline V gene data show CDR1 as MGHRA and CDR2 as YSYEKL. V was pared by 3 bases and J by 4 bases, with 6 bases of the junction left unmatched. CDR3 length: 15 residues. In DNA form, the CDR3 reads TGCGCCAGCAGCCAGGGGGACTATAGTTACAATGAGCAGTTCTTC. Protein product: CASSQGDYSYNEQFF.

This clonotype has a handful of counts. The rearrangement uses TRBV6-2 or TRBV6-3 and TRBJ2-2; 9 bases agree with TRBD2. This CDR3 region has 19 residues. V lost 0 bases, J lost 0 bases, and 8 bases stayed unmatched. CDR1 is MNHEY, CDR2 SVGEGT, per germline. CDR3 residues: CASSYSLAGTPANTGELFF. The CDR3 DNA reads as TGTGCCAGCAGTTACTCCCTAGCGGGGACCCCCGCGAACACCGGGGAGCTGTTTTTT.

This sequence joins TRBV11-2 and TRBJ1-2; perhaps TRBD1 as D (6 bases). Deletions cut 3 bases from V and 3 bases from J, with 8 bases between. The CDR3 runs 13 residues. Germline V gene lookup returns CDR1 SGHAT and CDR2 FQNNGV. The CDR3 DNA sequence: TGTGCCAGCAGCTTCCGGACAGACTATGGCTACACCTTC. Residues: CASSFRTDYGYTF.

The chain carries TRBV28 and TRBJ2-5; TRBD1 or TRBD2 may be the D gene (5 bases each). V was trimmed by 2 bases and J by 7 bases, leaving 11 bases between them. The CDR3 spans 13 residues. From germline, CDR1 is MDHEN and CDR2 SYDVKM. CDR3 in amino acids: CASSLGDLVTQYF. The CDR3 bases are TGTGCCAGCAGTTTAGGGGACCTTGTGACCCAGTACTTC.

The chain uses TRBV7-2 and TRBJ1-3; D is ambiguous. V dropped 4 bases and J dropped 0 bases, with 4 bases sitting between them. The CDR3 length is 13 residues. CDR1 and CDR2 (germline): SGHTA, FQGNSA. The CDR3 DNA reads TGTGCCAGCAGCTCCTACTCTGGAAACACCATATATTTT. It is translated as CASSSYSGNTIYF.

The chain recombines TRBV18 with TRBJ1-4; D not certain. Trimming left V 3 bases short and J 8 bases short, with 16 bases between. The CDR3 has 15 residues. The germline V gene encodes CDR1 KGHSH and CDR2 LQKENI. CDR3 sequence (DNA): TGTGCCAGCTCACCCGCGACACCTATTCGGGAAAAACTGTTTTTT. Protein sequence: CASSPATPIREKLFF.

This sequence joins TRBV2 and TRBJ1-2; D perhaps matches TRBD1 (6 bases). CDR3 size: 13 residues. Per the germline V gene, CDR1 is SNHLY and CDR2 is FYNNEI. With 4 bases removed from V and 3 bases from J, the gap between germline ends came to 9 bases. The CDR3 loop is CASSVRQDYGYTF. CDR3 coding DNA: TGTGCCAGCAGTGTTCGACAGGACTATGGCTACACCTTC.

The CDR3 spells CASSEGGGVQETQYF. CDR3 bases: TGTGCCAGCAGTGAAGGCGGGGGAGTCCAGGAGACCCAGTACTTC. The chain recombines TRBV6-1 with TRBJ2-5, with 7 positions matching TRBD2. The germline V gene encodes CDR1 MNHNS and CDR2 SASEGT. Losses at the gene ends were 1 base for V and 5 bases for J; bases not matched to a gene: 7. This CDR3 is built from 15 residues.

CDR3 nucleotides: TGCAGTGCTAGAGTCGGGACAGGGGGTCACGAGCAGTACTTC. Its translation is CSARVGTGGHEQYF. The chain combines TRBV20-1 with TRBJ2-7; 11 positions agree with TRBD1. The V gene's germline CDR1 is DFQATT and CDR2 SNEGSKA (reference sequence). Trimming at V came to 1 base and at J to 5 bases, leaving 4 bases not matched to a gene. The CDR3 spans 14 residues.

This chain uses TRBV20-1 with TRBJ2-3; 7 bases agree with TRBD1. There are 14 residues in the CDR3. Per the germline V gene, CDR1 is DFQATT and CDR2 is SNEGSKA (reference sequence). Germline trimming cut 4 bases from V and 2 bases from J; bases unmatched to any gene: 6. For the CDR3, the DNA is TGCAGTGCTAACAGGGGCCATCCCACAGATACGCAGTATTTT. It is translated as CSANRGHPTDTQYF.

V gene TRBV4-3 combines with J gene TRBJ2-2; no reliable D call. This CDR3 has 14 amino acids. CDR1 is LGHNA and CDR2 is YSLEER in the germline V gene. Trimming removed 3 bases from V and 7 bases from J, with 12 bases in between. This CDR3 is CASSHDFGGGELFF. The CDR3 DNA reads as TGCGCCAGCAGCCATGACTTCGGTGGCGGGGAGCTGTTTTTT.

The V gene is TRBV5-4, the J gene TRBJ2-2; D remains ambiguous. This CDR3 comprises 15 residues. Germline V gives CDR1 SGHNT, CDR2 YYREEE (reference sequence). V shed 4 bases and J shed 3 bases, with 13 bases lying between them. The CDR3 region has the DNA TGTGCCAGCAGCCCTACGGACGTTCACACCGGGGAGCTGTTTTTT. Its protein product is CASSPTDVHTGELFF.